This TCR beta chain was sequenced in a study of blood T cell repertoires in COVID-19. Study details: Sites in the United States, Italy and Spain provided acute and convalescent COVID-19 samples. Sources were T cells, B-cell-depleted T cells, or PBMCs; the material itself was cDNA or gDNA.

Seattle participants joined during active infection and were tracked over time. Original processing notes: Cell counts per sample came from amplifying reference gene primers. The protocol was immunoSEQ multiplex PCR, while the TCRdb copy is restricted to in-frame clones and leaves out a portion. V, J and clone size reflect that table, while D and trimming were determined from the DNA. Found here are roughly 330,000 clones, 87% of them singletons; the top ten hold around 8.9%. This clone was seen just once. The CDR3 runs 13 residues. Germline V gene sequence: CDR1 LGHDT, CDR2 YNNKEL (reference sequence). V was pared by 4 bases and J by 2 bases, with 8 bases between.

This rearrangement joins TRBV3-1 (or the pseudogene TRBV3-2) to TRBJ1-2; a weak D match, TRBD1 (5 bases). Source material: peripheral blood. The receptor's source is a man between 25 and 39 years old with COVID-19, enrolled during active disease. The CDR3 DNA reads as TGTGCCAGCAGCCCAGACAGAAACTATGGCTACACCTTC. It translates to CASSPDRNYGYTF.